At least ten counts were recorded for the clone carrying this TCR beta chain. Its antigen is still unknown. The data were obtained in a study of molecular identifiers for immune sequencing clone quantification. Study results and caveats: Whereas clones above 20 RNA copies held under 1% of naive-cell molecules, they held over 97% of effector molecules.

TCR libraries were built in bulk with a published protocol and specific TCR primers. TCRdb re-called the PCR reads through MiXCR, storing one row per CDR3 protein. The sample has a few hundred thousand distinct CDR3 sequences, roughly 23% seen once. The CDR3 extends over 15 amino acids. V dropped 6 bases and J dropped 2; count of bases not matched to a gene: 5. CDR1 is SNHLY, CDR2 FYNNEI, per germline. This chain joins TRBV2 and TRBJ2-3; 10 nucleotides match TRBD1. Sequenced input: naive CD8+ T cells from blood, with Jurkat cell RNA spiked in. The sample's subset: FACS-sorted CD8+CD4-CCR7+CD45RA+ naive T cells. This sequence was found in a human donor in good health. Some libraries in this study had Jurkat cell RNA spiked in. The CDR3 DNA follows: TGTGCCAGCAGGACGACAGGGGGCATCACAGATACGCAGTATTTT. Translating it yields CASRTTGGITDTQYF.